This T cell receptor beta chain is from a study of identical twins. As regards this clonotype: Its antigen is unknown.

Germline CDR1 DFQATT, CDR2 SNEGSKA (reference sequence). This CDR3 region has 11 residues. V was clipped by 4 bases and J by 5 bases, with 7 bases between them. Regarding the study as a whole: Invariant T cells like MAIT and iNKT could partly confound the zero-insertion analyses. Twin pairs had excess sharing that was weaker in beta out-of-frame sequences. Among out-of-frame alpha sequences shared by twins, low generation probability occurred in excess.

Addition of a universal primer site occurred through template switching, and cDNA carried unique molecular identifiers. Each CDR3 protein gets one entry after TCRdb re-called the 5' RACE reads with MiXCR. The sample includes under 900,000 distinct CDR3 sequences, more than 9% of them seen just once. The same sample was also used in a study of yellow fever vaccine responses in identical twins.

V usage is TRBV20-1 and J usage is TRBJ2-3; D gene ambiguous. The source material was PBMCs. This TCR derives from a woman between 18 and 29 years old in good health. CDR3 bases: TGCAGTGCTAACCCGGGAGATACGCAGTATTTT. It is translated as CSANPGDTQYF.